The next 7 T cell receptor beta chains were all read from a single sample in a study of identical twins. TCRdb re-called the 5' RACE reads through MiXCR, storing one row per CDR3 protein. The data show approximately 300,000 distinct CDR3 sequences, around 9.7% seen once. This sample was shared with a second study, whose subject was yellow fever vaccine responses in identical twins.

Sequences were obtained from CD8+ T cells sorted from blood. The receptors derive from a woman aged 18-29 years in good health.

This clonotype has a count of ten or more. The J gene is TRBJ2-1, the V gene TRBV5-1; the match to TRBD1 covers 7 bases. The CDR3 covers 14 residues. The ends lost 7 bases at V and 4 bases at J; junction bases unmatched: 8. CDR1 is SGHRS, CDR2 YFSETQ, per germline. CDR3 nucleotides: TGCGCCAGCCTCCCGGAGACAGGGTACAATGAGCAGTTCTTC. Translating it yields CASLPETGYNEQFF.

This clonotype was counted many times. V gene TRBV5-1 combines with J gene TRBJ1-1; a possible D gene is TRBD1 (5 bases). CDR3 length equals 13 residues. Germline assignment: CDR1 SGHRS and CDR2 YFSETQ. V was pared by 4 bases and J by 1 base, with 8 bases between. CDR3 protein: CASSVTENTEAFF. In DNA, the CDR3 is TGCGCCAGCAGCGTGACAGAGAACACTGAAGCTTTCTTT.

The chain is built from TRBV29-1 and TRBJ2-1; 8 bases map to TRBD2. V lost 7 bases, J lost 5 bases, and 10 bases stayed unmatched. The germline gives CDR1 SQVTM, CDR2 ANQGSEA. The CDR3 is 14 residues long. CDR3 in DNA: TGCAGCGCCGACGGACTAGCTGAGGACAATGAGCAGTTCTTC. Its translation: CSADGLAEDNEQFF.

This clonotype was seen at least ten times. This chain links TRBV29-1 with TRBJ2-1; 8 nucleotides match TRBD2. With V trimmed by 7 bases and J by 8 bases, 13 bases remained unmatched. Germline CDR1 SQVTM, CDR2 ANQGSEA. The CDR3 has 14 amino acids. CDR3 bases: TGCAGCGGCCACCGGGAGGGCAGACGCGATGAGCAGTTCTTC. This translates into CSGHREGRRDEQFF.

Many counts were recorded for this clonotype. The chain is built from TRBV6-6 and TRBJ2-5, with D unresolved. CDR3 length: 13 residues. Germline V lookup: CDR1 MNHNY, CDR2 SVGAGI (reference sequence). Trimming took 2 bases from V and 5 from J, leaving 9 bases between them. CDR3 residues: CASSYEPQETQYF. For the CDR3, the DNA is TGTGCCAGCAGTTACGAGCCTCAGGAGACCCAGTACTTC.

Only a few counts were recorded for this clonotype. V usage is TRBV7-9 and J usage is TRBJ2-5, with D uncertain. The germline V gene has CDR1 SEHNR and CDR2 FQNEAQ (reference sequence). V lost 2 bases and J lost 7, with 14 bases in between. The CDR3 spans 14 residues. CDR3 protein: CASSLPPPERTQYF. CDR3 nucleotide sequence: TGTGCCAGCAGCTTACCGCCCCCCGAGCGGACCCAGTACTTC.

The chain recombines TRBV7-9 with TRBJ2-7, with D perhaps matching TRBD1 (6 bases). The ends were cut back, 1 base at V and 7 bases at J, with 14 bases in the middle. The germline V gene has CDR1 SEHNR and CDR2 FQNEAQ (reference sequence). The CDR3 runs 14 residues. The CDR3, as DNA: TGTGCCAGCAGCTTAGATATGGGGGCGCCGGAGCAGTACTTC. The encoded protein is CASSLDMGAPEQYF.